This T cell receptor beta chain came from a study of PD-1 blockade in classical Hodgkin lymphoma. About the study: Every 2 weeks, patients had 3 mg/kg nivolumab intravenously. Findings of the study overall: Complete responders possessed baseline diversity comparable to newly diagnosed patients. Reported findings placed baseline TCR diversity lower in newly diagnosed patients (compared with healthy donors).

Worth noting for this clone: As yet, its antigen is unknown.

Using immunoSEQ multiplex PCR, the repertoire was profiled, and TCRdb retains in-frame clones only, with some absent. This table holds approximately 34,000 clones, over 65% found once. Patients all relapsed after autologous stem cell transplantation, and there was variation in brentuximab vedotin exposure. The CDR3 contains 16 residues. The germline V gene encodes CDR1 SGHDT and CDR2 YYEEEE. V was clipped by 3 bases and J by 3 bases; unmatched bases: 7. The sample in question was peripheral blood mononuclear cells (PBMCs), obtained before the second cycle of nivolumab. This clonotype originated in a human donor with classical Hodgkin lymphoma. V gene TRBV5-6 combines with J gene TRBJ2-5; 11 nucleotides agree with TRBD2. CDR3 sequence reads: CASSSALGLAEETQYF. The CDR3 region has the DNA TGTGCCAGCAGCTCGGCCCTGGGACTAGCGGAAGAGACCCAGTACTTC.